The entry below gives a single T cell receptor beta chain sequence along with its context. Other DNA sequences of this sample code for an identical CDR3. The data are from a study of shared clonotypes between healthy human individuals. Deep level was the assay's run setting. The data were produced by immunoSEQ multiplex PCR, yet TCRdb's version contains in-frame clones alone and is incomplete. Of roughly 2.5 million clones listed, about 92% were seen once; the top ten hold 0.11% to 0.15%. CDR3 length equals 13 residues. The germline CDR1 and CDR2 sequences are SGHRS and YFSETQ. V was clipped by 2 bases and J by 2 bases, with 7 bases between them.

The V gene is TRBV5-1, the J gene TRBJ2-5; D is undetermined. Sequenced input: naive CD4+ T cells sorted from blood. Subset indicated: CD45RA+ positively selected. The receptor comes from a young man in good health. CDR3 region: CASSLGSQETQYF. CDR3 nucleotide sequence: TGCGCCAGCAGCTTAGGCAGTCAAGAGACCCAGTACTTC.